Below, one T cell receptor beta chain is given with its context. The sample holds many counts of this clonotype. Its antigen target is currently unknown. Base qualities are not at hand, and no much larger clone is one base apart. This was a case-control study nested in a cohort of healthcare workers in London, UK, who had nasopharyngeal swab PCR tests and blood samples taken every week. Healthcare workers were enrolled in the week of the UK lockdown, from 23 to 31 March 2020, and were followed every week for up to roughly 15 weeks. These data are taken from a study of early T cells in non-severe SARS-CoV-2 infection (TCRdb year 2021). In the study overall: TCR sequencing used bulk RNA from unsorted whole blood, so alpha and beta chains could not be paired. On the study overall, not on this receptor specifically: Matching against VDJdb was skewed toward anti-spike CD8 responses, likely underestimated virus-specific expansions, and missed private and CD4 specificities.

Counted from cysteine to phenylalanine, this CDR3 has 12 amino acids. Only the CDR3 part of the read is kept: 36 bases, read in frame from the first base. CDR1 and CDR2 (MDHEN, SYDVKM) derive from the germline V gene. The junction carries 12 bases between V and J, which are trimmed by 7 bases and 8 bases respectively. Library generation was performed with 5' RACE. Sequenced using a NextSeq 500. Unique molecular identifiers were attached to individual cDNA molecules in the TCR library protocol so that sequencing error and PCR bias could be corrected. Both TCR alpha and beta chains were sequenced, and tight co-correlation was observed between alpha and beta sequence abundances in each sample. Regarding the original processing steps: Decombinator V4 was used to annotate the V gene, J gene and CDR3 of the TCR sequences. Expanded TCRs were defined as changing significantly between any two time points under a Poisson model with p below 0.0001. TCR abundances were normalised to the total number of TCRs sequenced in each sample and reported as counts per million. TRAV1-2 paired with TRAJ12, TRAJ20 or TRAJ33 defined MAIT TCRs, while TRAV10 paired with TRAJ18 defined iNKT TCRs. VDJdb, accessed 1 November 2021, was searched for CMV, EBV and SARS-CoV-2 annotated TCRs, with TCRs annotated for multiple antigens excluded. TCRdb trimmed the raw reads at Q25, called clones with MiXCR and kept productive beta chains. All rows with the same CDR3 protein become a single entry with the most common DNA and genes. The V and J calls and clone size are TCRdb's, not the authors'. For this sample there are 53,000 or so distinct CDR3 sequences; 7% to 9% appear just once. Together, the top ten hold roughly 5.9% of the sample.

The source of this sequence is an adult who was a healthcare worker with PCR-confirmed SARS-CoV-2 infection or an uninfected control (not recorded which). The sequence links TRBV28 to TRBJ2-1; the D gene is perhaps TRBD2, from 6 matching bases. The source material was whole blood. CDR3 loop: CASTTSSHEQFF. The DNA sequence is TGTGCCAGCACAACTAGCAGCCATGAGCAGTTCTTC.